Below are 16 T cell receptor beta chains sequenced from a single sample in a study of blood T cells in healthy people across ages. With a J-beta primer mix and a sample-barcoded 5' primer, a second PCR ran about 7 to 12 cycles. MiXCR, run by TCRdb on the 5' RACE reads, gives a single entry per CDR3 protein. The sample lists about 1.4 million distinct CDR3 sequences; around 59% were seen once. Material for sequencing was blood. Every receptor here comes from a man aged 18 to 29 in good health.

The chain recombines TRBV7-2 with TRBJ1-5, with D perhaps matching TRBD1 (5 bases). The V and J ends lost 0 bases and 6 bases respectively, with 12 bases between them. Germline V gene sequence: CDR1 SGHTA, CDR2 FQGNSA. The CDR3 runs to 15 residues. CDR3 nucleotide sequence: TGTGCCAGCAGCTTAGCTCCGGGGCTTAGTCAGCCCCAGCATTTT. It is translated as CASSLAPGLSQPQHF.

The rearrangement joins TRBV29-1 to TRBJ2-7; D is possibly TRBD1 (6 bases). The germline V gene has CDR1 SQVTM and CDR2 ANQGSEA. V shed 4 bases and J shed 5 bases, with 15 bases lying between them. The CDR3 is made up of 13 amino acids. For the CDR3, the DNA is TGCAGCGTTGCCGACAGGAGTAAGGACGAGCAGTACTTC. Its protein product is CSVADRSKDEQYF.

The V call is TRBV6-2 or TRBV6-3, the J call TRBJ2-5; maybe TRBD1 (5 bases). The V end was cut by 0 bases, the J end by 2 bases, with 7 bases between. CDR3 length equals 14 residues. Germline CDR1 reads MNHEY; CDR2 reads SVGEGT. In DNA form, the CDR3 reads TGTGCCAGCAGTTACTCGAACAGGCAAGAGACCCAGTACTTC. Translating gives CASSYSNRQETQYF.

The chain is built from TRBV20-1 and TRBJ1-6; perhaps TRBD1 as D (5 bases). The V and J ends lost 0 bases and 7 bases respectively, with 16 bases between them. The germline gives CDR1 DFQATT, CDR2 SNEGSKA (reference sequence). The CDR3 has 16 residues. The CDR3 DNA follows: TGCAGTGCTAGAGAACCCCAGGGCCTCCCAAATTCACCCCTCCACTTT. This encodes CSAREPQGLPNSPLHF.

This clonotype has more than one count but fewer than ten. The chain joins TRBV4-1 to TRBJ2-1; 7 bases are shared with TRBD1. CDR1 and CDR2 (germline): MGHRA, YSYEKL. V lost 4 bases to trimming and J lost 10 bases; unmatched junction nucleotides: 4. There are 12 residues in the CDR3. CDR3 nucleotide sequence: TGCGCCAGCAGCCGAACGACAGGGGAGCAGTTCTTC. Its translation is CASSRTTGEQFF.

This clonotype was found many times. This sequence joins TRBV6-5 and TRBJ2-7; D might be TRBD1 (7 bases). V dropped 2 bases and J dropped 6 bases, with 8 bases sitting between them. Germline assignment: CDR1 MNHEY and CDR2 SVGAGI. The CDR3 contains 12 residues. The CDR3 sequence is CASSYQGGEQYF. CDR3 sequence (DNA): TGTGCCAGCAGTTACCAGGGGGGCGAGCAGTACTTC.

V gene TRBV12-3 or TRBV12-4 combines with J gene TRBJ2-1; D is perhaps TRBD1 (6 bases). There are 16 residues in the CDR3. Trimming shortened V by 5 bases and J by 2 bases, and 16 bases separated the two germline ends. In DNA form, the CDR3 reads TGTGCCAGCAGTACCCTCCGACAGGTCACCTACAATGAGCAGTTCTTC. It encodes CASSTLRQVTYNEQFF.

The CDR3 reads CASSLYLPATTEAFF. As DNA, the CDR3 is TGTGCCAGCAGTTTATATCTCCCCGCGACCACTGAAGCTTTCTTT. The chain carries TRBV27 and TRBJ1-1; D not resolved. Per the germline V gene, CDR1 is MNHEY and CDR2 is SMNVEV (reference sequence). CDR3 length equals 15 residues. The germline V and J ends were trimmed by 1 base and 4 bases, with 13 bases remaining between them.

With regard to this clonotype: One junction end disagrees with the germline gene, perhaps due to a read error. This chain joins TRBV28 and TRBJ2-1; TRBD2 matches at 14 bases. The CDR3 extends over 18 amino acids. CDR1 is MDHEN and CDR2 is SYDVKM in the germline V gene. DNA for the CDR3: TGTGCCAGCAGCTACCTCGGACTAGCGGGAGGAAACTACAATGGGCAGTTCTTC. Amino acid sequence: CASSYLGLAGGNYNGQFF.

The chain links TRBV14 to TRBJ1-6, with D hard to call. The germline V gene encodes CDR1 SGHDN and CDR2 FVKESK. This CDR3 is 13 amino acids long. V was trimmed by 5 bases and J by 7 bases, leaving 9 bases between them. Written as DNA, the CDR3 is TGTGCCAGCAGCGTCCGAGTGAATTCACCCCTCCACTTT. Its protein is CASSVRVNSPLHF.

This clonotype was observed a single time. The chain joins TRBV6-1 to TRBJ1-2; no reliable D call. CDR3 length: 13 amino acids. Germline CDR1 MNHNS, CDR2 SASEGT. The germline V and J ends were trimmed by 6 bases and 6 bases, with 14 bases remaining between them. The CDR3: CASRVWEPNGYTF. The CDR3 bases are TGTGCCAGCAGGGTATGGGAACCCAATGGCTACACCTTC.

This clonotype was counted between two and nine times. J is TRBJ2-7 and V is TRBV6-5; possibly TRBD2 for D (5 bases). This CDR3 is built from 14 residues. V lost 10 bases and J 2 bases, leaving 18 bases between the germline ends. In germline, CDR1 is MNHEY, CDR2 SVGAGI. CDR3 in DNA: TGTGCCATCTCCCCCGGGGATAGGCCCTACGAGCAGTACTTC. Translated: CAISPGDRPYEQYF.

This clonotype appeared a single time. This chain joins TRBV6-5 and TRBJ1-1; a weak D match, TRBD1 (5 bases). CDR3 length: 16 amino acids. Trimming removed 6 bases at V and 1 base at J, with 18 bases between. Germline V gene data show CDR1 as MNHEY and CDR2 as SVGAGI. Here the CDR3 reads CASSQSRGAWNTEAFF. The CDR3, as DNA: TGTGCCAGCAGCCAAAGTAGGGGCGCTTGGAACACTGAAGCTTTCTTT.

This clonotype occurred a few times. As DNA, the CDR3 is TGCAGTGCTAGAGATTCGAGCGGGAGACACTACGAGCAGTACTTC. Its protein product is CSARDSSGRHYEQYF. The chain recombines TRBV20-1 with TRBJ2-7; 8 bases fit TRBD2. V lost 0 bases to trimming and J lost 3 bases; unmatched junction nucleotides: 7. The germline V gene encodes CDR1 DFQATT and CDR2 SNEGSKA (reference sequence). This CDR3 is built from 15 residues.

The chain carries TRBV11-2 and TRBJ2-7; D unclear. From germline, CDR1 is SGHAT and CDR2 FQNNGV. The CDR3 totals 14 residues. V lost 0 bases and J 2 bases, leaving 8 bases between the germline ends. In DNA form, the CDR3 reads TGTGCCAGCAGCTTAGACGAGCCAACCTACGAGCAGTACTTC. It translates to CASSLDEPTYEQYF.

This clonotype was detected a few times. V usage is TRBV7-6 and J usage is TRBJ1-1; 10 positions agree with TRBD1. With V trimmed by 4 bases and J by 4 bases, 6 bases remained unmatched. There are 15 residues in the CDR3. Germline V gene lookup returns CDR1 SGHVS and CDR2 FNYEAQ. The CDR3 is CASSSGQGLTTEAFF. CDR3 nucleotide sequence: TGTGCCAGCAGCTCGGGACAGGGGCTCACCACTGAAGCTTTCTTT.